The 14 T cell receptor beta chains reported below all come from one sample, sequenced in a study of blood T cell repertoires in COVID-19 (dated by TCRdb to 2020 to 2021). The library was prepared using the immunoSEQ multiplex PCR assay. TCRdb re-hosts the immuneACCESS table, in-frame sequences only. Its copies lack some clones; in the studies checked, an unresolved V gene accounts for under half of them, and the cause for the rest is not known. In all, the sample holds approximately 90,000 clones, and around 87% of those were seen once. Approximately 18% of the sample belongs to the ten largest clones. Sequencing was carried out using peripheral blood. The receptor set was obtained from a human donor in a cohort sampled during active COVID-19.

This chain uses TRBV7-2 with TRBJ1-2; tentative D call: TRBD1 (6 bases). The germline CDR1 and CDR2 sequences are SGHTA and FQGNSA. Trimming took off 1 base at V and 0 bases at J, with 9 bases between the two ends. This CDR3 spans 15 amino acids. The CDR3 loop is CASSLGGPPNYGYTF. The CDR3 DNA sequence: TGTGCCAGCAGCTTAGGGGGGCCACCTAACTATGGCTACACCTTC.

The table lists this clone with a count of one. Distinct nucleotide sequences in the sample also encode this CDR3. This rearrangement joins TRBV5-6 to TRBJ1-5; TRBD1 matches 8 bases. The CDR3 totals 15 residues. Trimming removed 1 base from V and 3 bases from J; junction bases left unmatched: 3. The germline gives CDR1 SGHDT, CDR2 YYEEEE. Here the CDR3 reads CASSLTGGFNQPQHF. In DNA form, the CDR3 reads TGTGCCAGCAGCTTGACAGGGGGTTTCAATCAGCCCCAGCATTTT.

This chain links TRBV10-1 with TRBJ2-1; weak D call: TRBD1 (5 bases). Germline assignment: CDR1 WNHNN and CDR2 SYGVQD (reference sequence). V dropped 6 bases and J dropped 0 bases, with 15 bases sitting between them. The CDR3 has 16 amino acids. The CDR3 reads CASSPSGARSYNEQFF. As DNA, the CDR3 is TGCGCCAGCAGCCCGTCTGGGGCGCGCTCCTACAATGAGCAGTTCTTC.

The table lists this clone with a count of one. The chain recombines TRBV4-1 with TRBJ2-5; 12 bases agree with TRBD2. The junction had 10 bases not matched to a gene; V was cut back by 0 bases and J by 5 bases. The CDR3 totals 18 residues. Germline-derived CDR1 and CDR2 are MGHRA and YSYEKL. The CDR3: CASSQDRLAGARGETQYF. CDR3 nucleotides: TGCGCCAGCAGCCAAGATCGACTAGCGGGGGCCAGGGGGGAGACCCAGTACTTC.

The J gene is TRBJ1-3, the V gene TRBV5-4; D is possibly TRBD1 (5 bases). CDR1 SGHNT and CDR2 YYREEE come from the germline V gene (reference sequence). V lost 2 bases and J 4 bases, leaving 16 bases between the germline ends. The CDR3 contains 16 residues. CDR3 loop: CASSFDSLGSGNTIYF. In nucleotides, the CDR3 is TGTGCCAGCAGCTTCGACAGTTTGGGTTCCGGAAACACCATATATTTT.

The chain has TRBV3-1 (or the pseudogene TRBV3-2) and TRBJ2-5, with 7 bases lining up with TRBD2. The CDR3 runs 13 residues. CDR1 is LGHDT, CDR2 YNNKEL, per germline (reference sequence). Losses at the gene ends were 2 bases for V and 4 bases for J; bases not matched to a gene: 1. This chain's CDR3 is CASSQREVETQYF. The DNA of the CDR3 is TGTGCCAGCAGCCAACGGGAGGTAGAGACCCAGTACTTC.

V and J are TRBV5-8 and TRBJ2-1; D uncertain. The V end was cut by 0 bases, the J end by 8 bases, with 21 bases between. CDR3 length: 17 amino acids. Germline CDR1 and CDR2: SGHTS and YDEGEE. DNA for the CDR3: TGTGCCAGCAGCTTGGCCAGGTCCGCAAGGCGTACCGATGAGCAGTTCTTC. Translated: CASSLARSARRTDEQFF.

The chain recombines TRBV19 with TRBJ2-3; D is ambiguous. The germline V gene encodes CDR1 LNHDA and CDR2 SQIVND (reference sequence). Trimming pared 1 base from V and 0 bases from J, leaving 11 bases between. The CDR3 has 16 amino acids. CDR3 sequence reads: CASSIGLGSSTDTQYF. As DNA, the CDR3 is TGTGCCAGTAGTATAGGACTGGGTTCTAGCACAGATACGCAGTATTTT.

The chain is built from TRBV9 and TRBJ1-2; possible D gene TRBD1, 6 bases. This CDR3 comprises 15 residues. The germline V gene has CDR1 SGDLS and CDR2 YYNGEE. Between the trimmed V and J ends, which lost 4 bases and 4 bases, there was a span of 17 bases. The CDR3 region has the DNA TGTGCCAGCAGCACGGCTCGTGGACAGTCCTATGGCTACACCTTC. It yields the protein CASSTARGQSYGYTF.

This sequence joins TRBV28 and TRBJ1-1, with 9 bases lining up with TRBD1. This CDR3 spans 14 amino acids. Losses at the gene ends were 7 bases for V and 3 bases for J; bases not matched to a gene: 6. Germline lookup yields CDR1 MDHEN and CDR2 SYDVKM. The chain's CDR3 is CASTAGQGDTEAFF. DNA of the CDR3: TGTGCCAGCACCGCGGGACAGGGCGACACTGAAGCTTTCTTT.

The chain combines TRBV19 with TRBJ1-1; the D gene is possibly TRBD1 (6 bases). The CDR3 spans 14 residues. The germline V gene has CDR1 LNHDA and CDR2 SQIVND (reference sequence). Trimming left V 6 bases short and J 4 bases short, with 15 bases between. CDR3 in DNA: TGTGCCAGTAGCTTAGGGGGTTTGGGCACTGAAGCTTTCTTT. Protein product: CASSLGGLGTEAFF.

This clone has more than one count but fewer than ten. This chain connects TRBV19 to TRBJ1-6; 8 bases map to TRBD1. Germline trimming cut 3 bases from V and 6 bases from J; bases unmatched to any gene: 10. Germline V gives CDR1 LNHDA, CDR2 SQIVND (reference sequence). The CDR3 has 17 residues. DNA for the CDR3: TGTGCCAGTAGTATCCCCTCCACAGGGGGTCGTAATTCACCCCTCCACTTT. Protein sequence: CASSIPSTGGRNSPLHF.

This sequence joins TRBV7-2 and TRBJ1-1, with TRBD1 as a possible D gene (5 bases). Germline assignment: CDR1 SGHTA and CDR2 FQGNSA. V lost 4 bases and J lost 7, with 22 bases in between. The CDR3 extends over 16 amino acids. The CDR3 region has the DNA TGTGCCAGCAGCTCAAACCCAGTCGGCAGGGTTGATGAAGCTTTCTTT. Protein sequence: CASSSNPVGRVDEAFF.

The rearrangement uses TRBV9 and TRBJ2-2; 7 nucleotides align to TRBD2. The CDR3 loop spans 14 amino acids. Germline V gene lookup returns CDR1 SGDLS and CDR2 YYNGEE. The V segment lost 4 bases and the J segment 6 bases; nucleotides outside the gene matches: 6. CDR3 residues: CASSPWEGPGELFF. CDR3 DNA sequence: TGTGCCAGCAGCCCCTGGGAGGGCCCCGGGGAGCTGTTTTTT.